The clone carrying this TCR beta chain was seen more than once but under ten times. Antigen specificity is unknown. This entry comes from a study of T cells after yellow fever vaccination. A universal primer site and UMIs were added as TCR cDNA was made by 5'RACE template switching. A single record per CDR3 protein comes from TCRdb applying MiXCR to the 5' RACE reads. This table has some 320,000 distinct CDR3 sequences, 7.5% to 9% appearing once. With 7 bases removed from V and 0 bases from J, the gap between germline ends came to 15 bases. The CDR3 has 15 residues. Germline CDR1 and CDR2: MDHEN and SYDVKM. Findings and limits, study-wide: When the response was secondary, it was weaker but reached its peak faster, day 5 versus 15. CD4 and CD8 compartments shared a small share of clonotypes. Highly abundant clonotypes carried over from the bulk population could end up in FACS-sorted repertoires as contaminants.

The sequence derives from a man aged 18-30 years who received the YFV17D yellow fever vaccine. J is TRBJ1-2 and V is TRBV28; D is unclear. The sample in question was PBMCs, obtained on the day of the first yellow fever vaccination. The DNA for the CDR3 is TGTGCCAGCATTAGCCGAGACAAAGCTAACTATGGCTACACCTTC. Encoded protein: CASISRDKANYGYTF.